The 17 T cell receptor beta chains below come from one sample, sequenced in a study of blood T cell repertoires in COVID-19 (dated by TCRdb to 2019 to 2021). Preparation of the library involved the immunoSEQ multiplex PCR assay. TCRdb carries this immuneACCESS record with in-frame sequences only. Its versions omit some clonotypes, under half of them owing to an unresolved V gene in the studies checked, with the rest unexplained. Counted in this sample were 250,000 or so clones; about 90% of them appeared once. The ten largest clones take up approximately 2.1% of the sample. Sequenced: peripheral blood. The receptors shown here come from a woman between 55 and 75 years old with COVID-19, enrolled during active disease.

The chain employs TRBV5-4 and TRBJ1-4; D is undetermined. The CDR3 runs 13 residues. The germline V gene encodes CDR1 SGHNT and CDR2 YYREEE (reference sequence). V lost 4 bases and J lost 8, with 12 bases in between. CDR3 in amino acids: CASSLGVGEKLFF. CDR3 nucleotides: TGTGCCAGCAGCCTCGGCGTCGGGGAAAAACTGTTTTTT. Supplemented by reference TRBV5-4 and TRBJ1-4, the full variable domain reads ETGVTQSPTHLIKTRGQQVTLRCSSQSGHNTVSWYQQALGQGPQFIFQYYREEENGRGNFPPRFSGLQFPNYSSELNVNALELDDSALYLCASSLGVGEKLFFGSGTQLSVL.

V is TRBV7-2 and J is TRBJ2-1; 7 bases line up with TRBD1. With 5 bases clipped from V and 3 bases from J, the junction kept 7 bases outside the gene matches. Germline V gene sequence: CDR1 SGHTA, CDR2 FQGNSA. This CDR3 has 15 amino acids. CDR3 in DNA: TGTGCCAGCAGCGACGCCCGGACAGGCTACAATGAGCAGTTCTTC. This codes for CASSDARTGYNEQFF.

The rearrangement joins TRBV6-4 to TRBJ2-1; TRBD1 aligns across 7 bases. The CDR3 consists of 24 residues. Per germline, CDR1 MRHNA and CDR2 SNTAGT. Trimming took 2 bases from V and 0 from J; bases not matched to a gene: 28. For the CDR3, the DNA is TGTGCCAGCAGTGACACGCCTATGAGTCTGGGACAGTCCGTCCCCGCGAGCTCCTACAATGAGCAGTTCTTC. Its translation is CASSDTPMSLGQSVPASSYNEQFF.

The J gene is TRBJ1-2, the V gene TRBV12-3 or TRBV12-4; no reliable D call. The V end was cut by 5 bases, the J end by 8 bases, with 9 bases between. This CDR3 contains 11 residues. CDR3: CASSRDKGYTF. CDR3 nucleotides: TGTGCCAGCAGTAGAGATAAGGGCTACACCTTC.

The CDR3 protein is CASSLALVGENEQFF. CDR3 in DNA: TGTGCCAGCAGCTTAGCTTTGGTCGGGGAAAATGAGCAGTTCTTC. The chain recombines TRBV7-2 with TRBJ2-1; possible D gene TRBD2, 5 bases. The CDR3 covers 15 residues. CDR1 SGHTA and CDR2 FQGNSA come from the germline V gene. The V gene lost 0 bases and the J gene lost 7 bases, with 13 bases spanning the gap. Supplemented by reference TRBV7-2 and TRBJ2-1, the full variable domain reads GAGVSQSPSNKVTEKGKDVELRCDPISGHTALYWYRQSLGQGLEFLIYFQGNSAPDKSGLPSDRFSAERTGGSVSTLTIQRTQQEDSAVYLCASSLALVGENEQFFGPGTRLTVL.

The chain is built from TRBV4-3 and TRBJ2-1, with D perhaps matching TRBD1 (6 bases). Germline loops: CDR1 LGHNA, CDR2 YSLEER. The CDR3 covers 16 residues. V lost 1 base and J lost 2, with 12 bases in between. The CDR3 loop reads CASSQGPGDAYNEQFF. CDR3 DNA sequence: TGCGCCAGCAGCCAAGGTCCAGGGGACGCCTACAATGAGCAGTTCTTC.

This rearrangement joins TRBV5-4 to TRBJ2-5; the match to TRBD1 covers 7 bases. This CDR3 is 15 amino acids long. From germline, CDR1 is SGHNT and CDR2 YYREEE (reference sequence). V was pared by 1 base and J by 1 base, with 4 bases of the junction left unmatched. CDR3 in DNA: TGTGCCAGCAGCTTGAGCGCAGGGGGCCAAGAGACCCAGTACTTC. It translates to CASSLSAGGQETQYF.

This clone was picked up a small number of times. V and J are TRBV2 and TRBJ2-5; tentatively, D is TRBD1 (5 bases). The CDR3 length is 13 residues. V was clipped by 4 bases and J by 2 bases, with 8 bases between them. CDR1 and CDR2 from the germline V gene are SNHLY and FYNNEI. The DNA for the CDR3 is TGTGCCAGCAGTGGACAGCTACAAGAGACCCAGTACTTC. This gives the protein CASSGQLQETQYF.

The chain is built from TRBV15 and TRBJ2-7; the D gene is possibly TRBD2 (6 bases). The CDR3 consists of 20 residues. The V and J ends lost 0 bases and 5 bases respectively, with 29 bases between them. The germline gives CDR1 LNHNV, CDR2 YYDKDF (reference sequence). As DNA, the CDR3 is TGTGCCACCAGCAGAGAGCGTTTTAGTTCACGGGGGAGTCCCCTCAACGAGCAGTACTTC. Protein product: CATSRERFSSRGSPLNEQYF.

The genes are TRBV2 and TRBJ2-1; D is unclear. This CDR3 region has 11 residues. CDR1 is SNHLY, CDR2 FYNNEI, per germline. The V and J ends lost 6 bases and 4 bases respectively, with 4 bases between them. The CDR3 region has the DNA TGTGCCAGCAGACAGTACAATGAGCAGTTCTTC. Its protein is CASRQYNEQFF.

V is TRBV5-8 and J is TRBJ2-7, with a weak D call TRBD2 (6 bases). This CDR3 spans 15 amino acids. Germline V lookup: CDR1 SGHTS, CDR2 YDEGEE. V gave up 7 bases and J gave up 3 bases, with 20 bases separating them. CDR3 coding DNA: TGTGCCAGCCGGGACCGGGGGAGCGTCATCTACGAGCAGTACTTC. This codes for CASRDRGSVIYEQYF.

The chain is built from TRBV4-1 and TRBJ1-6, with TRBD1 matching over 8 bases. With V trimmed by 4 bases and J by 17 bases, 7 bases remained unmatched. The V gene's germline CDR1 is MGHRA and CDR2 YSYEKL. The CDR3 sequence is 12 residues long. CDR3 residues: CASSPGTGAVHF. DNA of the CDR3: TGCGCCAGCAGCCCAGGGACAGGCGCGGTCCACTTT.

This clone was recorded once. CDR3 DNA sequence: TGTGCCAGCAGCCAACAAAACAGGGGCACTGAAGCTTTCTTT. It specifies CASSQQNRGTEAFF. This chain links TRBV3-1 (or the pseudogene TRBV3-2) with TRBJ1-1; 7 bases are a match to TRBD1. V was clipped by 2 bases and J by 4 bases; unmatched bases: 4. Germline assignment: CDR1 LGHDT and CDR2 YNNKEL (reference sequence). The CDR3 has 14 residues.

The chain has TRBV2 and TRBJ2-3, with D tentatively TRBD2 (5 bases). Per germline, CDR1 SNHLY and CDR2 FYNNEI. The CDR3 extends over 14 amino acids. Trimming removed 4 bases at V and 2 bases at J, with 10 bases between. The CDR3 protein is CASSGRTVTDTQYF. The CDR3 nucleotides are TGTGCCAGCAGTGGAAGGACTGTCACAGATACGCAGTATTTT.

This chain connects TRBV28 to TRBJ2-5; possible D gene TRBD2, 5 bases. The germline gives CDR1 MDHEN, CDR2 SYDVKM. This CDR3 comprises 13 residues. V lost 6 bases, J lost 5 bases, and 13 bases lay in between. CDR3 protein: CASRLVVGETQYF. CDR3 in DNA: TGTGCCAGCAGACTAGTAGTAGGGGAGACCCAGTACTTC.

This clone was seen only a few times. The V gene is TRBV7-2, the J gene TRBJ1-1; 7 bases fit TRBD1. The CDR3 contains 14 residues. Germline V lookup: CDR1 SGHTA, CDR2 FQGNSA. J gave up 5 bases and V 5 bases, and 8 bases lay outside the gene matches. The CDR3 loop reads CASSPDRVRTEAFF. The DNA for the CDR3 is TGTGCCAGCAGCCCAGACAGGGTTCGGACTGAAGCTTTCTTT.

The chain has TRBV12-5 and TRBJ1-2; the match to TRBD1 covers 8 bases. V was pared by 5 bases and J by 3 bases, with 5 bases of the junction left unmatched. Germline CDR1 and CDR2: LGHNT and FRNRAP. CDR3 length: 14 residues. The CDR3 here is CASGLSGGYYGYTF. The DNA for the CDR3 is TGTGCTAGTGGTCTGTCAGGGGGCTACTATGGCTACACCTTC.